These T cell receptor beta chains were read from a single sample in a study of response to subunit inactivated influenza vaccine. MiXCR, applied by TCRdb to the RT-PCR reads, yields one record per CDR3 protein. The sample lists under 500,000 distinct CDR3 sequences; approximately 9.9% were seen once. The starting material was PBMCs from blood, obtained more than 35 days after vaccination. Receptors originate from a man aged 45-60 years who received an inactivated influenza vaccine. Both conserved end residues are part of each CDR3. D genes are given only for firm matches. Expanded clones get a size class; other rows say once, few or many, or leave the size out.

j_call	d_call	v_call	clone_size	cdr3_length	cdr3_nt	cdr3_aa
TRBJ2-1	TRBD2	TRBV24-1	-	19	TGTGCCACCAGTGATTGGAGTAGCGGGGGGACTAGCTCCTACAATGAGCAGTTCTTC	CATSDWSSGGTSSYNEQFF
TRBJ2-3	TRBD2	TRBV5-1	many	19	TGCGCCAGCAGCCCATGGGGGGGGACGGAGAATCTGAGCACAGATACGCAGTATTTT	CASSPWGGTENLSTDTQYF
TRBJ1-6	-	TRBV12-3/TRBV12-4	few	14	TGTGCCAGCAGTTTAAGGGCAGCCAATTCACCCCTCCACTTT	CASSLRAANSPLHF
TRBJ2-5	-	TRBV11-2	-	16	TGTGCCAGCAGCTTAGGGGGTACAGGGAGGGAGGAGACCCAGTACTTC	CASSLGGTGREETQYF
TRBJ2-7	-	TRBV2	-	13	TGTGCCAGCAATAGGGACGGCATCTACGAGCAGTACTTC	CASNRDGIYEQYF
TRBJ2-1	-	TRBV28	once	15	TGTGCCAGCAGATTGCTGCGGGACGGTCGCAATGAGCAGTTCTTC	CASRLLRDGRNEQFF
TRBJ1-1	-	TRBV4-1	many	14	TGCGCCAGCAGAGTTACGGGACACCTGACTGAAGCTTTCTTT	CASRVTGHLTEAFF
TRBJ2-5	-	TRBV7-9	-	14	TGTGCCAGCAGCTTATACCCGTACCAAGAGACCCAGTACTTC	CASSLYPYQETQYF
TRBJ1-5	TRBD1	TRBV6-2/TRBV6-3	-	13	TGTGCCAGCCGGGACAGGGATCATCAGCCCCAGCATTTT	CASRDRDHQPQHF
TRBJ2-5	TRBD2	TRBV7-2	few	14	TGTGCCAGCAGCTGGTATAGCGGGAAAGAGACCCAGTACTTC	CASSWYSGKETQYF
TRBJ2-3	TRBD1	TRBV11-2	few	16	TGTGCCAGCAGCCCCGGACAGGGGAAATTCGCAGATACGCAGTATTTT	CASSPGQGKFADTQYF
TRBJ2-7	TRBD2	TRBV7-6	-	15	TGTGCCAGCAGCTTAGGTGCGGGGGAAAACTACGAGCAGTACTTC	CASSLGAGENYEQYF
TRBJ1-1	-	TRBV4-1	few	16	TGCGCCAGCAGCCAAGAAACGTACGGGACAAACACTGAAGCTTTCTTT	CASSQETYGTNTEAFF
TRBJ2-7	TRBD1	TRBV6-1	-	17	TGTGCCAGCAGAATCTGGGGACAGACGACTAACCCCTACGAGCAGTACTTC	CASRIWGQTTNPYEQYF
TRBJ2-5	-	TRBV30	few	14	TGTGCCTGGAGCGCTGGGGGGCTGGAGGAGACCCAGTACTTC	CAWSAGGLEETQYF
TRBJ1-1	-	TRBV3-1	-	16	TGTGCCAGCAGCCTCAGTGGTAAGGGAACGAACACTGAAGCTTTCTTT	CASSLSGKGTNTEAFF
TRBJ2-2	-	TRBV29-1	many	15	TGCAGCGTTGAAGATCTTGAAAAGGGCACCGGGGAGCTGTTTTTT	CSVEDLEKGTGELFF
TRBJ1-2	-	TRBV4-3	-	14	TGCGCCAGCAGCCACCCGACAGAACGCTATGGCTACACCTTC	CASSHPTERYGYTF
TRBJ2-7	-	TRBV28	many	14	TGTGCCAGCAGTTCCCCCCAGGGGTTCTACGAGCAGTACTTC	CASSSPQGFYEQYF
TRBJ1-2	-	TRBV28	many	14	TGTGCCAGCAGTTTGGGGGCGGATAACTATGGCTACACCTTC	CASSLGADNYGYTF